Listed below are T cell receptor beta chains from one sample, sequenced in a study of control samples from healthy donors and cancer patients. Repertoires were generated with immunoSEQ multiplex PCR, while TCRdb's copy carries only in-frame clones and drops some. The sample gives over 110,000 clones, around 90% of which show up once; around 11% is in the top ten. Sequenced sample: blood. All receptors derive from a man aged 25 to 45 in good health. CDR3s include the opening cysteine and the closing phenylalanine or tryptophan. D genes are given only for firm matches. Clone sizes are given selectively: once, few, many, or a class where the clone is expanded.

TRBJ2-2,TRBD2,.,TRBV7-2,CASSLRSSGKNTGELFF,TGTGCCAGCAGCCTCCGTTCTAGCGGGAAGAACACCGGGGAGCTGTTTTTT
TRBJ2-5,.,.,TRBV21-1,CASSKAYRDLDPGEETQYF,TGTGCCAGCAGCAAAGCGTACCGGGACCTTGATCCGGGAGAAGAGACCCAGTACTTC
TRBJ1-6,.,.,TRBV19,CASSLSQLNSPLHF,TGTGCCAGTAGTCTCTCCCAGCTTAATTCACCCCTCCACTTT
TRBJ1-6,.,.,TRBV10-1,CASSEGGMNSPLHF,TGCGCCAGCAGTGAAGGAGGGATGAATTCACCCCTCCACTTT
TRBJ1-6,TRBD1,.,TRBV19,CASSNTGQGNSPLHF,TGTGCCAGTAGTAACACGGGACAGGGGAATTCACCCCTCCACTTT
TRBJ2-2,.,.,TRBV29-1,CSARETGVSGELFF,TGCAGCGCCCGGGAAACGGGAGTTTCCGGGGAGCTGTTTTTT
TRBJ2-7,.,.,TRBV19,CASSIGLAYEQYF,TGTGCCAGTAGTATCGGGCTAGCTTACGAGCAGTACTTC
TRBJ1-2,.,.,TRBV28,CASSLSGGRGYTF,TGTGCCAGCAGTTTATCTGGGGGCCGTGGCTACACCTTC
TRBJ2-1,TRBD2,few,TRBV11-2,CASEGTSGNNEQFF,TGTGCCAGCGAAGGGACTAGCGGGAACAATGAGCAGTTCTTC
TRBJ2-1,.,.,TRBV11-3,CASSLMGDSYNEQFF,TGTGCCAGCAGCTTGATGGGAGATTCCTACAATGAGCAGTTCTTC
TRBJ1-1,.,.,TRBV27,CASSLTWGPMNTEAFF,TGTGCCAGCAGCCTAACATGGGGGCCCATGAACACTGAAGCTTTCTTT
TRBJ2-2,TRBD2,.,TRBV19,CASGHGLAGGYGGELFF,TGTGCCAGTGGCCACGGACTAGCGGGAGGGTATGGCGGGGAGCTGTTTTTT
TRBJ2-5,.,.,TRBV11-3,CASSLGWGGGTQYF,TGTGCCAGCAGCTTAGGTTGGGGCGGTGGGACCCAGTACTTC
TRBJ2-1,.,.,TRBV12-3/TRBV12-4,CASSLTYRNEQFF,TGTGCCAGCAGCTTGACTTACCGGAATGAGCAGTTCTTC
TRBJ2-2,TRBD1,.,TRBV7-9,CASSPRSGGETGELFF,TGTGCCAGCAGCCCCCGATCAGGGGGAGAAACCGGGGAGCTGTTTTTT
TRBJ2-3,.,.,TRBV3-1/TRBV3-2,CASSQDQEADTQYF,TGTGCCAGCAGCCAAGATCAAGAAGCAGATACGCAGTATTTT
TRBJ2-3,TRBD2,once,TRBV6-4,CASSELAGGADTQYF,TGTGCCAGCAGTGAACTAGCGGGAGGGGCAGATACGCAGTATTTT
TRBJ1-1,.,.,TRBV6-4,CASSDSGGTASEAFF,TGTGCCAGCAGTGACTCGGGGGGGACCGCCAGTGAAGCTTTCTTT
TRBJ1-1,.,.,TRBV7-9,CASSLAIGRKNTEAFF,TGTGCCAGCAGCTTAGCGATCGGCAGGAAGAACACTGAAGCTTTCTTT
TRBJ2-2,.,.,TRBV7-3,CASSLTSGELFF,TGTGCCAGCAGCTTAACGTCCGGGGAGCTGTTTTTT
TRBJ1-4,.,.,TRBV10-2,CASSEYGRSNEKLFF,TGCGCCAGCAGTGAGTACGGCAGATCAAATGAAAAACTGTTTTTT
TRBJ2-1,TRBD2,.,TRBV15,CATSRDKLASGLQNEQFF,TGTGCCACCAGCAGAGATAAACTTGCTAGCGGGTTGCAGAATGAGCAGTTCTTC
TRBJ2-7,TRBD2,.,TRBV7-2,CASSLASGRVGEQYF,TGTGCCAGCAGCTTGGCTAGCGGGAGGGTCGGCGAGCAGTACTTC
TRBJ2-1,.,.,TRBV18,CASSPNLSDEQFF,TGTGCCAGCTCACCCAACTTAAGCGATGAGCAGTTCTTC
TRBJ1-5,.,once,TRBV5-6,CASSLLSGQPQHF,TGTGCCAGCAGCTTGCTTTCGGGGCAGCCCCAGCATTTT
TRBJ2-5,TRBD2,.,TRBV10-2,CAARLAGQETQYF,TGCGCCGCCAGACTAGCGGGACAAGAGACCCAGTACTTC
TRBJ1-5,.,.,TRBV6-2/TRBV6-3,CASSYAGQPQHF,TGTGCCAGCAGTTACGCCGGGCAGCCCCAGCATTTT
TRBJ2-5,TRBD1,.,TRBV6-5,CASGSGTGLGETQYF,TGTGCCAGCGGATCCGGGACAGGGCTCGGGGAGACCCAGTACTTC
TRBJ2-1,TRBD1,.,TRBV18,CASSPRDRRTPRGNEQFF,TGTGCCAGCTCACCAAGGGACAGGCGAACCCCCAGGGGAAATGAGCAGTTCTTC
TRBJ1-5,.,few,TRBV21-1,CASSQSKGRHGQPQHF,TGTGCCAGCAGTCAGTCTAAAGGGAGGCACGGTCAGCCCCAGCATTTT
TRBJ2-2,TRBD2,.,TRBV30,CAWSGLAGMNTGELFF,TGTGCCTGGAGTGGACTAGCGGGAATGAACACCGGGGAGCTGTTTTTT
TRBJ2-1,.,.,TRBV6-5,CASTPTDYNEQFF,TGTGCCAGCACTCCGACAGATTACAATGAGCAGTTCTTC
TRBJ2-3,.,.,TRBV9,CASSVRQLTDTQYF,TGTGCCAGCAGCGTTCGGCAGCTCACAGATACGCAGTATTTT
TRBJ2-1,TRBD2,.,TRBV19,CASSIGAGTSGRVSYNEQFF,TGTGCCAGTAGTATAGGTGCCGGGACTAGCGGGAGGGTATCCTACAATGAGCAGTTCTTC
TRBJ2-3,.,.,TRBV20-1,CSASSSATDTQYF,TGCAGTGCTAGTTCTAGCGCCACAGATACGCAGTATTTT
TRBJ1-2,TRBD1,.,TRBV7-2,CASSYRQGAKYGYTF,TGTGCCAGCAGCTACCGCCAGGGGGCTAAATATGGCTACACCTTC
TRBJ2-2,TRBD1,.,TRBV6-1,CASSEDRGIGELFF,TGTGCCAGCAGTGAAGACAGGGGGATCGGGGAGCTGTTTTTT
TRBJ1-1,.,.,TRBV19,CASSTRQNTEAFF,TGTGCCAGTAGTACCCGACAGAACACTGAAGCTTTCTTT
TRBJ1-5,TRBD1,.,TRBV7-2,CASSLVSGGVQPQHF,TGTGCCAGCAGCTTAGTTTCAGGGGGCGTTCAGCCCCAGCATTTT
TRBJ1-4,TRBD1,.,TRBV30,CAWTPGQINEKLFF,TGTGCCTGGACCCCGGGACAGATTAATGAAAAACTGTTTTTT
TRBJ1-4,.,.,TRBV6-1,CASSDRPQGGEKLFF,TGTGCCAGCAGTGATCGACCCCAGGGTGGGGAAAAACTGTTTTTT
TRBJ1-4,TRBD1,.,TRBV7-2,CASTPGQGSVTNEKLFF,TGTGCCAGCACCCCGGGACAGGGGTCCGTCACTAATGAAAAACTGTTTTTT
TRBJ2-1,TRBD2,many,TRBV7-9,CASSLVSGRVNEQFF,TGTGCCAGCAGCTTAGTGAGCGGGAGGGTGAATGAGCAGTTCTTC
TRBJ1-2,TRBD1,.,TRBV19,CASRTQGARNYGYTF,TGTGCCAGTAGGACTCAGGGGGCGCGAAACTATGGCTACACCTTC
TRBJ2-2,TRBD1,.,TRBV30,CAWRKGTVNTGELFF,TGTGCCTGGAGAAAGGGGACAGTCAACACCGGGGAGCTGTTTTTT
TRBJ1-4,.,once,TRBV18,CASSIRAEKLFF,TGTGCCAGCTCAATCCGGGCTGAAAAACTGTTTTTT
TRBJ1-2,TRBD1,.,TRBV28,CASSPLGQGHGYTF,TGTGCCAGCAGTCCGTTGGGACAGGGGCATGGCTACACCTTC
TRBJ2-3,.,.,TRBV24-1,CATSGYGGRGTDTQYF,TGTGCCACCAGTGGTTACGGGGGCCGAGGCACAGATACGCAGTATTTT
TRBJ2-1,.,.,TRBV7-2,CASSLAAGSYNEQFF,TGTGCCAGCAGCTTAGCCGCAGGATCCTACAATGAGCAGTTCTTC
TRBJ2-1,.,.,TRBV6-1,CASSYRGGEQFF,TGTGCCAGCAGTTATAGGGGGGGTGAGCAGTTCTTC
TRBJ1-2,.,once,TRBV6-1,CASSDMVNYGYTF,TGTGCCAGCAGTGATATGGTTAACTATGGCTACACCTTC
TRBJ2-7,TRBD1,.,TRBV30,CAWLRDRGFHEQYF,TGTGCCTGGCTCCGGGACAGGGGGTTCCACGAGCAGTACTTC
TRBJ2-7,.,.,TRBV20-1,CSASGRGPRTIYGQYF,TGCAGTGCTAGTGGAAGGGGACCTCGGACGATTTACGGGCAGTACTTC
TRBJ1-1,.,once,TRBV5-6,CASSLGRSYTEAFF,TGTGCCAGCAGCTTGGGAAGGAGCTACACTGAAGCTTTCTTT
TRBJ1-6,.,.,TRBV18,CASSPQVGRDSPLHF,TGTGCCAGCTCACCCCAAGTGGGGAGAGATTCACCCCTCCACTTT
TRBJ2-7,TRBD1,.,TRBV19,CASSIGQGAYSEQYF,TGTGCCAGTAGTATCGGGCAGGGGGCGTATAGCGAGCAGTACTTC
TRBJ2-1,TRBD2,.,TRBV24-1,CATSDAGTSGRFNHEQFF,TGTGCCACCAGTGATGCCGGGACTAGCGGGAGGTTTAACCATGAGCAGTTCTTC
TRBJ1-5,.,.,TRBV24-1,CATSDGAGQNNQPQHF,TGTGCCACCAGTGATGGAGCGGGACAAAACAATCAGCCCCAGCATTTT
TRBJ2-2,.,.,TRBV25-1,CASSDGRVLFF,TGTGCCAGCAGTGATGGCAGGGTTCTGTTTTTT